Shown below are 27 T cell receptor beta chains from a single sample sequenced in a study of cytotoxic CD8 clonotypes in ibrutinib-treated CLL. This table comes from immunoSEQ multiplex PCR, and its TCRdb copy is limited to in-frame clones, with some not included. In the table there are approximately 340,000 clones, about 64% of which are singletons. Source: PBMCs, taken after 36 months of ibrutinib treatment. These receptors were collected from a human donor with chronic lymphocytic leukemia.

The chain recombines TRBV6-1 with TRBJ2-5, with D perhaps matching TRBD1 (6 bases). Germline V gene data show CDR1 as MNHNS and CDR2 as SASEGT. Trimming took off 5 bases at V and 4 bases at J, with 17 bases between the two ends. The CDR3 extends over 15 amino acids. The CDR3 spells CASSFSVAGVETQYF. The CDR3 nucleotides are TGTGCCAGCAGTTTTTCCGTCGCAGGGGTAGAGACCCAGTACTTC.

The chain recombines TRBV6-6 with TRBJ1-1; the D is unclear. This CDR3 region has 12 residues. Trimming removed 3 bases at V and 5 bases at J, with 7 bases between. Germline V gene lookup returns CDR1 MNHNY and CDR2 SVGAGI (reference sequence). CDR3 amino acids: CASSYVGTEAFF. In DNA, the CDR3 is TGTGCCAGCAGTTATGTCGGGACTGAAGCTTTCTTT.

This sequence joins TRBV25-1 and TRBJ2-2; a weak D match, TRBD2 (5 bases). V was trimmed by 3 bases and J by 0 bases, leaving 11 bases between them. The CDR3 has 16 amino acids. CDR1 and CDR2 from the germline V gene are MGHDK and SYGVNS. CDR3: CASSEQASPNTGELFF. The CDR3, as DNA: TGTGCCAGCAGTGAGCAGGCTAGCCCGAACACCGGGGAGCTGTTTTTT.

This sequence joins TRBV9 and TRBJ1-5; D remains unclear. Per germline, CDR1 SGDLS and CDR2 YYNGEE. The CDR3 is 16 residues long. Deletions cut 0 bases from V and 5 bases from J, with 15 bases between. The CDR3 loop is CASSVGYSSTDQPQHF. The CDR3 DNA reads as TGTGCCAGCAGCGTAGGGTACAGCTCGACCGATCAGCCCCAGCATTTT. Together with reference TRBV9 and TRBJ1-5, the CDR3 gives the full variable domain: DSGVTQTPKHLITATGQRVTLRCSPRSGDLSVYWYQQSLDQGLQFLIQYYNGEERAKGNILERFSAQQFPDLHSELNLSSLELGDSALYFCASSVGYSSTDQPQHFGDGTRLSIL.

This clone was detected a few times. V gene TRBV9 combines with J gene TRBJ1-4; D is ambiguous. CDR1 SGDLS and CDR2 YYNGEE come from the germline V gene. V was clipped by 3 bases and J by 4 bases, with 4 bases between them. The CDR3 consists of 12 residues. The CDR3 DNA reads TGTGCCAGCAGCGCAAATAATGAAAAACTGTTTTTT. It specifies CASSANNEKLFF.

This sequence joins TRBV7-9 and TRBJ2-7; no definite D call. This CDR3 is built from 15 residues. V was cut by 5 bases and J by 2 bases, with 16 bases left in between. Germline assignment: CDR1 SEHNR and CDR2 FQNEAQ (reference sequence). CDR3: CASSPRIGPTYEQYF. The CDR3 DNA follows: TGTGCCAGCAGCCCCCGTATTGGGCCTACCTACGAGCAGTACTTC.

This clone was detected only a few times. The V call is TRBV7-2, the J call TRBJ2-5, with 8 nucleotides matching TRBD2. Germline V gene lookup returns CDR1 SGHTA and CDR2 FQGNSA. V shed 7 bases, J shed 4 bases, and the junction held 8 bases outside the gene matches. The CDR3 has 14 residues. This chain's CDR3 is CASTHGGERETQYF. CDR3 sequence (DNA): TGTGCCAGCACCCACGGGGGGGAGAGAGAGACCCAGTACTTC.

This sequence joins TRBV2 and TRBJ2-7; D gene ambiguous. CDR1 SNHLY and CDR2 FYNNEI come from the germline V gene. V was cut by 2 bases and J by 0 bases, with 11 bases left in between. The CDR3 is made up of 15 amino acids. The CDR3, as DNA: TGTGCCAGCAGTGAATTAGGGTTGAGCTCCTACGAGCAGTACTTC. It encodes CASSELGLSSYEQYF. The full variable domain, rest sourced from reference TRBV2 and TRBJ2-7, is EPEVTQTPSHQVTQMGQEVILRCVPISNHLYFYWYRQILGQKVEFLVSFYNNEISEKSEIFDDQFSVERPDGSNFTLKIRSTKLEDSAMYFCASSELGLSSYEQYFGPGTRLTVT.

The chain is built from TRBV4-1 and TRBJ2-3, with D hard to call. CDR3 length: 13 residues. Germline CDR1 MGHRA, CDR2 YSYEKL. Trimming cost V 3 bases and J 2 bases, with 6 bases left between them. The chain's CDR3 is CASSQGVTDTQYF. Here the CDR3 DNA reads TGCGCCAGCAGCCAGGGCGTCACAGATACGCAGTATTTT.

This chain connects TRBV4-3 to TRBJ2-2; D unclear. Trimming removed 0 bases at V and 0 bases at J, with 11 bases between. The CDR3 extends over 17 amino acids. Germline CDR1 LGHNA, CDR2 YSLEER. The CDR3 nucleotides are TGCGCCAGCAGCCAAGATCGAGCAGCCGCGAACACCGGGGAGCTGTTTTTT. Encoded protein: CASSQDRAAANTGELFF.

The J gene is TRBJ1-4, the V gene TRBV7-9; no definite D call. The CDR3 consists of 11 residues. The germline V and J ends were trimmed by 2 bases and 8 bases, with 3 bases remaining between them. In germline, CDR1 is SEHNR, CDR2 FQNEAQ (reference sequence). CDR3 loop: CASSLFEKLFF. The CDR3 bases are TGTGCCAGCAGCTTATTCGAAAAACTGTTTTTT.

V is TRBV9 and J is TRBJ2-7; 8 positions agree with TRBD1. The junction had 8 bases not matched to a gene; V was cut back by 1 base and J by 2 bases. The CDR3 covers 16 residues. CDR1 and CDR2 from the germline V gene are SGDLS and YYNGEE. CDR3 nucleotide sequence: TGTGCCAGCAGCGTAAAGGCGGGACAGGCGGCCTACGAGCAGTACTTC. Translated, it gives CASSVKAGQAAYEQYF.

The rearrangement links TRBV6-5 to TRBJ1-6; tentatively, D is TRBD1 (5 bases). Germline V gives CDR1 MNHEY, CDR2 SVGAGI. Trimming removed 6 bases from V and 3 bases from J, with 12 bases in between. The CDR3 has 15 residues. The CDR3 nucleotides are TGTGCCAGCAGAATCGGGGCACTCTATAATTCACCCCTCCACTTT. Translating it yields CASRIGALYNSPLHF.

The genes are TRBV12-2 and TRBJ1-5; the D segment call TRBD1 is taken from the table without a DNA check. TRBV12-2 represents a pseudogene. The CDR3 has 16 residues. In DNA form, the CDR3 reads TGTGCAAGTCGCTTAAAACAGGGGGCGCTTTGTCAGCCCCAGCATTTT. Translating it yields CASRLKQGALCQPQHF.

The sample holds a few counts of this clone. The chain uses TRBV18 and TRBJ1-2; no reliable D call. CDR1 and CDR2 from the germline V gene are KGHSH and LQKENI. Trimming shortened V by 2 bases and J by 0 bases, and 10 bases separated the two germline ends. The CDR3 is 15 residues long. In nucleotides, the CDR3 is TGTGCCAGCTCACCAAAGCGGACCTCTAACTATGGCTACACCTTC. This codes for CASSPKRTSNYGYTF.

The chain is built from TRBV27 and TRBJ2-7; 7 bases match TRBD1. Germline values: CDR1 MNHEY, CDR2 SMNVEV (reference sequence). V gave up 4 bases and J gave up 7 bases; unmatched junction bases: 13. This CDR3 spans 15 amino acids. The CDR3 DNA is TGTGCCAGCAGTTCAGCCCTAACAGGGGTGGGGGAGCAGTACTTC. This encodes CASSSALTGVGEQYF.

CDR3 bases: TGTGCCAGCAGCCCCGGCAGGACCTATGGCTACACCTTC. This codes for CASSPGRTYGYTF. This chain joins TRBV11-1 and TRBJ1-2; D gene ambiguous. V lost 5 bases and J 4 bases, leaving 11 bases between the germline ends. The CDR3 loop spans 13 amino acids. From germline, CDR1 is SGHAT and CDR2 FQDESV (reference sequence).

This sequence joins TRBV2 and TRBJ2-1; 12 nucleotides match TRBD2. V lost 3 bases, J lost 10 bases, and 7 bases stayed unmatched. CDR1 and CDR2 from the germline V gene are SNHLY and FYNNEI. CDR3 length: 15 residues. Here the CDR3 reads CASSETSGGLKEQFF. The CDR3, as DNA: TGTGCCAGCAGTGAGACTAGCGGGGGACTAAAGGAGCAGTTCTTC.

The gene calls are TRBV9 and TRBJ2-7, with D unclear. V lost 3 bases, J lost 0 bases, and 7 bases lay in between. The CDR3 loop spans 13 amino acids. Germline V lookup: CDR1 SGDLS, CDR2 YYNGEE. The CDR3 sequence is CASSARNSYEQYF. DNA for the CDR3: TGTGCCAGCAGCGCCAGGAACTCCTACGAGCAGTACTTC.

The chain has TRBV10-3 and TRBJ2-7, with 8 positions matching TRBD2. CDR1 and CDR2 from the germline V gene are ENHRY and SYGVKD. The CDR3 covers 16 residues. Losses at the gene ends were 6 bases for V and 3 bases for J; bases not matched to a gene: 13. The CDR3 bases are TGTGCCATCAGAGGGTCCTTAAGCGGGAGACTCTACGAGCAGTACTTC. Translated: CAIRGSLSGRLYEQYF.

This clone was seen more than once but under ten times. DNA for the CDR3: TGTGCCAGCAGCTTAGTCCAGGGACGGCACATTCAGTACTTC. Translation: CASSLVQGRHIQYF. The chain joins TRBV11-2 to TRBJ2-4; D tentatively fits TRBD1 or TRBD2 (5 bases each). Germline V gene lookup returns CDR1 SGHAT and CDR2 FQNNGV. Trimming pared 1 base from V and 8 bases from J, leaving 12 bases between. The CDR3 is 14 residues long.

This chain joins TRBV12-5 and TRBJ2-7; 11 nucleotides agree with TRBD1. V shed 0 bases, J shed 6 bases, and the junction held 7 bases outside the gene matches. Germline CDR1 reads LGHNT; CDR2 reads FRNRAP. The CDR3 contains 16 residues. The CDR3 region is CASGLVGDRGIGEQYF. DNA of the CDR3: TGTGCTAGTGGTTTGGTAGGGGACAGGGGGATAGGCGAGCAGTACTTC.

The CDR3 reads CASTLAGAYNEQFF. The CDR3 region has the DNA TGTGCCAGCACTCTAGCGGGAGCCTACAATGAGCAGTTCTTC. The chain has TRBV7-9 and TRBJ2-1, with 10 bases matching TRBD2. The CDR3 is made up of 14 amino acids. Per germline, CDR1 SEHNR and CDR2 FQNEAQ (reference sequence). J was trimmed by 2 bases and V by 7 bases; bases with no gene match: 2.

The J gene is TRBJ2-1, the V gene TRBV25-1; 7 bases line up with TRBD2. This CDR3 comprises 16 residues. CDR1 is MGHDK and CDR2 is SYGVNS in the germline V gene. V dropped 5 bases and J dropped 10; count of bases not matched to a gene: 17. This chain's CDR3 is CASSKRTGLDRGEQFF. CDR3 sequence (DNA): TGTGCCAGCAGTAAACGAACAGGACTAGACCGAGGCGAGCAGTTCTTC.

The CDR3, as DNA: TGTGCCAGCAGTGCCCGGACAGCCTACGAGCAGTACTTC. Translated, it gives CASSARTAYEQYF. V is TRBV6-1 and J is TRBJ2-7, with a weak D call TRBD1 (6 bases). The germline V gene has CDR1 MNHNS and CDR2 SASEGT. V was clipped by 4 bases and J by 2 bases, with 9 bases between them. The CDR3 sequence is 13 residues long.

This clone occurred a few times. CDR3 sequence: CASRGQGMNTEAFF. CDR3 nucleotides: TGCGCCAGCAGGGGACAGGGAATGAACACTGAAGCTTTCTTT. The rearrangement joins TRBV10-2 to TRBJ1-1; 9 positions match TRBD1. CDR1 is WSHSY, CDR2 SAAADI, per germline. CDR3 length: 14 residues. The V segment lost 6 bases and the J segment 0 bases; nucleotides outside the gene matches: 2.

Only a few counts were recorded for this clone. The chain is built from TRBV27 and TRBJ2-7; the match to TRBD1 covers 7 bases. Per germline, CDR1 MNHEY and CDR2 SMNVEV (reference sequence). The ends lost 4 bases at V and 0 bases at J; junction bases unmatched: 6. This CDR3 has 15 residues. This CDR3 is CASSSDRTFSYEQYF. The DNA for the CDR3 is TGTGCCAGCAGTTCGGACAGGACCTTCTCCTACGAGCAGTACTTC.